The 32 T cell receptor beta chains below all came from one sample that was sequenced in a study of vaccination and CD4 T cells after COVID-19. The treatment was: roughly 10-day PBMC culture with coronavirus spike peptide pools or control peptides (ViraFEST assay). These TCRs' antigens remain unknown. An Oncomine TCR Beta short-read assay was used to sequence the DNA from cultured CD4+ T cells. TCRdb re-called the PCR reads with MiXCR, one entry per CDR3 protein. Among about 19,000 distinct CDR3 sequences listed, about 73% were seen once. Sequencing input: CD4+ T cells from blood, cultured in vitro. Every receptor here comes from a human donor who had recovered from COVID-19.

V and J are TRBV10-2 and TRBJ1-1; D possibly corresponds to TRBD1 (5 bases). Trimming pared 8 bases from V and 3 bases from J, leaving 10 bases between. Germline CDR1 WSHSY, CDR2 SAAADI. The CDR3 covers 12 residues. The CDR3 loop is CASGGGYTEAFF. The DNA of the CDR3 is TGCGCCAGCGGCGGGGGGTACACTGAAGCTTTCTTT.

The chain employs TRBV19 and TRBJ2-1; the match to TRBD2 covers 10 bases. Germline CDR1 is LNHDA and CDR2 is SQIVND (reference sequence). This CDR3 is 14 amino acids long. After removal of 5 bases from V and 4 bases from J, the junction contained 2 bases not matched to a gene. Here the CDR3 DNA reads TGTGCCAGTAGTCGAGCGGGAGGGTACAATGAGCAGTTCTTC. Translated: CASSRAGGYNEQFF.

V usage is TRBV20-1 and J usage is TRBJ2-5; D uncertain. CDR1 is DFQATT and CDR2 is SNEGSKA in the germline V gene (reference sequence). This CDR3 is built from 9 residues. V was trimmed by 6 bases and J by 5 bases, leaving 4 bases between them. The CDR3 is CSAPETQYF. CDR3 in DNA: TGCAGTGCCCCGGAGACCCAGTACTTC.

The chain employs TRBV20-1 and TRBJ2-7, with D hard to call. V lost 3 bases and J 1 base, leaving 4 bases between the germline ends. Germline CDR1 reads DFQATT; CDR2 reads SNEGSKA (reference sequence). The CDR3 sequence is 11 residues long. This chain's CDR3 is CSARTSYEQYF. CDR3 nucleotides: TGCAGTGCTAGGACTTCCTACGAGCAGTACTTC.

The gene calls are TRBV28 and TRBJ1-5; a weak D match, TRBD1 (5 bases). CDR3 size: 14 residues. Between the trimmed V and J ends, which lost 2 bases and 4 bases, there was a span of 9 bases. Germline assignment: CDR1 MDHEN and CDR2 SYDVKM. CDR3 in amino acids: CASSLRDLNQPQHF. As DNA, the CDR3 is TGTGCCAGCAGTTTAAGGGACCTGAATCAGCCCCAGCATTTT.

V is TRBV6-1 and J is TRBJ1-2, with 7 nucleotides matching TRBD1. Unmatched junction bases numbered 2, after V lost 6 bases and J lost 7 bases. The CDR3 length is 11 residues. Looked up from germline, CDR1 is MNHNS and CDR2 is SASEGT. CDR3: CASRHRGGYTF. The CDR3 nucleotides are TGTGCCAGCAGGCACAGGGGTGGCTACACCTTC.

The chain has TRBV28 and TRBJ2-5, with 13 bases identical to TRBD2. V shed 5 bases, J shed 4 bases, and the junction held 10 bases outside the gene matches. CDR1 MDHEN and CDR2 SYDVKM come from the germline V gene. This CDR3 is built from 17 residues. The CDR3 region has the DNA TGTGCCAGCAGTCCGACCCGACTAGCGGGAGGTGGAGAGACCCAGTACTTC. It encodes CASSPTRLAGGGETQYF. Variable domain in full (rest from reference TRBV28 and TRBJ2-5): DVKVTQSSRYLVKRTGEKVFLECVQDMDHENMFWYRQDPGLGLRLIYFSYDVKMKEKGDIPEGYSVSREKKERFSLILESASTNQTSMYLCASSPTRLAGGGETQYFGPGTRLLVL.

This clonotype turned up a few times. V gene TRBV7-9 combines with J gene TRBJ1-5; tentatively, D is TRBD1 (6 bases). The V gene's germline CDR1 is SEHNR and CDR2 FQNEAQ (reference sequence). V lost 2 bases and J 2 bases, leaving 19 bases between the germline ends. The CDR3 consists of 18 residues. This CDR3 is CASSLFVGGQGGNQPQHF. CDR3 coding DNA: TGTGCCAGCAGCTTATTTGTGGGGGGCCAGGGAGGCAATCAGCCCCAGCATTTT.

This sequence joins TRBV30 and TRBJ2-5; possibly TRBD1 for D (5 bases). The CDR3 sequence is 13 residues long. Germline loops: CDR1 GTSNPN, CDR2 SVGIG (reference sequence). The germline V and J ends were trimmed by 3 bases and 5 bases, with 13 bases remaining between them. The CDR3 loop is CAWSGHQRETQYF. The CDR3 DNA follows: TGTGCCTGGAGCGGACACCAACGCGAGACCCAGTACTTC.

The chain links TRBV6-5 to TRBJ2-7, with D unclear. CDR1 is MNHEY and CDR2 is SVGAGI in the germline V gene. V was clipped by 1 base and J by 6 bases, with 22 bases between them. The CDR3 consists of 17 residues. CDR3 loop: CASSYLVVAQNLFEQYF. DNA for the CDR3: TGTGCCAGCAGTTACTTGGTGGTGGCTCAAAACCTCTTCGAGCAGTACTTC.

This clonotype was counted only a few times. V and J are TRBV20-1 and TRBJ2-1; 7 positions agree with TRBD2. The CDR3 loop spans 15 amino acids. V was clipped by 1 base and J by 9 bases; unmatched bases: 12. Germline-derived CDR1 and CDR2 are DFQATT and SNEGSKA (reference sequence). The CDR3 reads CSARGALAGEFEQFF. Written as DNA, the CDR3 is TGCAGTGCTAGAGGGGCATTGGCGGGAGAGTTTGAGCAGTTCTTC.

This chain joins TRBV28 and TRBJ1-6, with D possibly being TRBD1 (6 bases). The V end was cut by 9 bases, the J end by 7 bases, with 16 bases between. The CDR3 length is 14 residues. CDR1 and CDR2 (germline): MDHEN, SYDVKM. The DNA of the CDR3 is TGTGCCAGTTTGGGACACCAAATAAATTCACCCCTCCACTTT. It encodes CASLGHQINSPLHF.

The genes are TRBV20-1 and TRBJ1-2; TRBD1 agrees at 7 bases. J was trimmed by 7 bases and V by 5 bases; bases with no gene match: 10. Germline-derived CDR1 and CDR2 are DFQATT and SNEGSKA (reference sequence). There are 13 residues in the CDR3. CDR3 nucleotides: TGCAGTGCTCCATTTAGCAGGGGGTTTGGCTACACCTTC. Translating it yields CSAPFSRGFGYTF.

This sequence joins TRBV12-3 or TRBV12-4 and TRBJ1-1; D not resolved. V lost 7 bases and J 5 bases, leaving 17 bases between the germline ends. The CDR3 has 14 residues. The DNA of the CDR3 is TGTGCCAGCAACCCCGGGTCCCCCCGGACTGAAGCTTTCTTT. This encodes CASNPGSPRTEAFF.

This chain connects TRBV19 to TRBJ1-5, with a tentative D call TRBD1 (5 bases). This CDR3 has 17 amino acids. CDR1 is LNHDA and CDR2 is SQIVND in the germline V gene (reference sequence). V lost 7 bases, J lost 4 bases, and 23 bases lay in between. CDR3 bases: TGTGCCAGTACCTCCCCCCTCGGGGAGGGGTGGAATCAGCCCCAGCATTTT. The encoded protein is CASTSPLGEGWNQPQHF.

The chain uses TRBV7-2 and TRBJ1-5; 7 bases match TRBD1. J was trimmed by 0 bases and V by 3 bases; bases with no gene match: 11. CDR1 is SGHTA, CDR2 FQGNSA, per germline. The CDR3 runs to 18 residues. The chain's CDR3 is CASSLGQGGPYSNQPQHF. Written as DNA, the CDR3 is TGTGCCAGCAGCTTGGGTCAGGGGGGGCCGTATAGCAATCAGCCCCAGCATTTT. The whole variable domain, remainder taken from reference TRBV7-2 and TRBJ1-5, is GAGVSQSPSNKVTEKGKDVELRCDPISGHTALYWYRQSLGQGLEFLIYFQGNSAPDKSGLPSDRFSAERTGGSVSTLTIQRTQQEDSAVYLCASSLGQGGPYSNQPQHFGDGTRLSIL.

V is TRBV28 and J is TRBJ2-1, with 7 nucleotides matching TRBD2. Germline V gene lookup returns CDR1 MDHEN and CDR2 SYDVKM. The V segment lost 3 bases and the J segment 12 bases; nucleotides outside the gene matches: 11. The CDR3 is 14 residues long. The CDR3 loop reads CASSFERGRTGQFF. The CDR3 nucleotides are TGTGCCAGCAGTTTTGAGCGGGGCCGGACGGGGCAGTTCTTC.

The CDR3, as DNA: TGTGCCAGCAGTTATCCCGGGCGAAATACGCAGTATTTT. Translated: CASSYPGRNTQYF. This chain uses TRBV6-5 with TRBJ2-3, with D unclear. CDR3 size: 13 residues. V was clipped by 3 bases and J by 7 bases, with 11 bases between them. Germline CDR1 MNHEY, CDR2 SVGAGI.

The gene calls are TRBV20-1 and TRBJ2-5; D not resolved. Trimming removed 6 bases from V and 0 bases from J, with 8 bases in between. Germline assignment: CDR1 DFQATT and CDR2 SNEGSKA (reference sequence). The CDR3 is 12 amino acids. The CDR3 reads CSANLYQETQYF. The CDR3 DNA is TGCAGTGCCAATCTATACCAAGAGACCCAGTACTTC.

This clonotype was seen just once. The V gene is TRBV6-1, the J gene TRBJ2-2; no firm D call. The germline CDR1 and CDR2 sequences are MNHNS and SASEGT. The CDR3 spans 14 residues. V was pared by 6 bases and J by 4 bases, with 12 bases between. CDR3 DNA sequence: TGTGCCAGCAGATTACAGTCGTTCACCGGGGAGCTGTTTTTT. It codes for CASRLQSFTGELFF.

This clonotype was detected once. Mismatch with germline at one junction end may stem from a read error. The chain is built from TRBV28 and TRBJ1-2; D might be TRBD1 (5 bases). The CDR3 contains 14 residues. Looked up from germline, CDR1 is MDHEN and CDR2 is SYDVKM. The CDR3 DNA sequence: TGTGCCAGCAGTCTACCGGGACCACCCTATGTCTACACCTTC. It translates to CASSLPGPPYVYTF.

This clonotype was detected a few times. The chain combines TRBV20-1 with TRBJ1-6; D is uncertain. This CDR3 is 12 amino acids long. The V gene lost 5 bases and the J gene lost 7 bases, with 9 bases spanning the gap. Germline CDR1 DFQATT, CDR2 SNEGSKA (reference sequence). This CDR3 is CSAARSNSPLHF. DNA of the CDR3: TGCAGTGCTGCTAGATCCAATTCACCCCTCCACTTT.

The chain is built from TRBV20-1 and TRBJ2-5, with TRBD2 matching over 7 bases. V lost 6 bases, J lost 5 bases, and 18 bases stayed unmatched. The CDR3 spans 16 residues. The germline CDR1 and CDR2 sequences are DFQATT and SNEGSKA (reference sequence). CDR3 DNA sequence: TGCAGTGCCAGTAACCCACGCGGGGGTCTAAAGGAGACCCAGTACTTC. Translating it yields CSASNPRGGLKETQYF.

A single count supports this clonotype. V is TRBV29-1 and J is TRBJ2-4, with 8 bases that match TRBD2. The germline CDR1 and CDR2 sequences are SQVTM and ANQGSEA. Unmatched junction bases numbered 8, after V lost 5 bases and J lost 2 bases. The CDR3 contains 15 residues. In nucleotides, the CDR3 is TGCAGCGTTAAGAGCGGGAGCTCAACCAAAAACATTCAGTACTTC. Residues: CSVKSGSSTKNIQYF.

The rearrangement uses TRBV20-1 and TRBJ2-3; TRBD1 aligns across 10 bases. The germline V gene encodes CDR1 DFQATT and CDR2 SNEGSKA (reference sequence). The CDR3 runs 14 residues. Trimming at V came to 4 bases and at J to 4 bases, leaving 5 bases not matched to a gene. The CDR3 sequence: CSATGTGVPDTQYF. Written as DNA, the CDR3 is TGCAGTGCTACCGGGACAGGGGTACCAGATACGCAGTATTTT.

This chain links TRBV20-1 with TRBJ1-1; D perhaps matches TRBD1 (6 bases). CDR1 is DFQATT, CDR2 SNEGSKA, per germline (reference sequence). Between the trimmed V and J ends, which lost 2 bases and 7 bases, there was a span of 11 bases. The CDR3 is 12 amino acids. The CDR3 loop is CSARWGLHEAFF. CDR3 bases: TGCAGTGCTAGATGGGGGCTACATGAAGCTTTCTTT.

This clonotype was seen more than once but under ten times. The chain employs TRBV20-1 and TRBJ2-5, with TRBD2 matching 16 bases. This CDR3 has 21 amino acids. The ends lost 1 base at V and 2 bases at J; junction bases unmatched: 16. The germline gives CDR1 DFQATT, CDR2 SNEGSKA (reference sequence). The CDR3 region has the DNA TGCAGTGCTAGAGGGGGGACTAGCGGGAGGGTCGGCCCTATGCGGCAAGAGACCCAGTACTTC. Protein: CSARGGTSGRVGPMRQETQYF.

The chain couples TRBV6-2 or TRBV6-3 to TRBJ2-2, with D unresolved. V lost 3 bases and J lost 2, with 4 bases in between. Germline-derived CDR1 and CDR2 are MNHEY and SVGEGT. This CDR3 is 13 amino acids long. The CDR3 DNA follows: TGTGCCAGCAGTTATCTCAACACCGGGGAGCTGTTTTTT. Translated: CASSYLNTGELFF.

This clonotype was recorded once. The genes are TRBV4-1 and TRBJ2-5; D may be TRBD1 or TRBD2 (5 bases each). The V gene's germline CDR1 is MGHRA and CDR2 YSYEKL. The germline V and J ends were trimmed by 2 bases and 1 base, with 17 bases remaining between them. The CDR3 has 17 amino acids. The CDR3 DNA sequence: TGCGCCAGCAGCCAACGCTTCCGACAGCGGAGCCAAGAGACCCAGTACTTC. Amino acids: CASSQRFRQRSQETQYF.

The sample holds a few counts of this clonotype. This chain connects TRBV2 to TRBJ2-5; D is possibly TRBD1 or TRBD2 (5 bases each). CDR3 length: 12 residues. Germline assignment: CDR1 SNHLY and CDR2 FYNNEI. The germline V and J ends were trimmed by 7 bases and 6 bases, with 12 bases remaining between them. This CDR3 is CASKFPGQTQYF. In DNA form, the CDR3 reads TGTGCCAGCAAATTCCCGGGACAGACCCAGTACTTC.

The chain carries TRBV27 and TRBJ2-1; no definite D call. TRBJ2-7 explains the end of the DNA better; the J call may be wrong. From germline, CDR1 is MNHEY and CDR2 SMNVEV (reference sequence). CDR3 size: 15 residues. The CDR3 spells CASSLSLEWFYEQYF. In DNA, the CDR3 is TGTGCCAGCAGTTTATCCCTGGAGTGGTTCTACGAGCAGTACTTC.

The chain joins TRBV2 to TRBJ2-2; possible D gene TRBD1, 5 bases. Germline V CDR1 and CDR2: SNHLY, FYNNEI. This CDR3 has 14 residues. V lost 6 bases and J 1 base, leaving 9 bases between the germline ends. The CDR3 coding sequence is TGTGCCAGCAGACCCCAGGGGAACACCGGGGAGCTGTTTTTT. Protein product: CASRPQGNTGELFF. Based on the CDR3 plus reference TRBV2 and TRBJ2-2, the full variable domain is EPEVTQTPSHQVTQMGQEVILRCVPISNHLYFYWYRQILGQKVEFLVSFYNNEISEKSEIFDDQFSVERPDGSNFTLKIRSTKLEDSAMYFCASRPQGNTGELFFGEGSRLTVL.